This is a list of T cell receptor beta chains from one sample in a study of identical twins. TCRdb itself ran the 5' RACE reads through MiXCR, one entry per CDR3 protein. The sample includes about 340,000 distinct CDR3 sequences, roughly 9% seen only once; the top ten take under 10%. The sequenced material came from naive T cells sorted from blood. The receptors derive from a woman aged 45-65 years in good health. CDR3s include the opening cysteine and the closing phenylalanine or tryptophan. D genes are given only for firm matches. Clone size appears in some rows only: once, few, many, or a class for an expanded clone.

size	J	D	V	CDR3	DNA
many	TRBJ1-5	TRBD1	TRBV12-3/TRBV12-4	CASSGGTDNQPQHF	TGTGCCAGCAGTGGCGGGACAGACAATCAGCCCCAGCATTTT
many	TRBJ1-5	TRBD1	TRBV6-5	CASSLYRGQPQHF	TGTGCCAGCAGCCTTTACAGGGGTCAGCCCCAGCATTTT
few	TRBJ2-7	TRBD1	TRBV6-2/TRBV6-3	CASSYLTGTDLSYEQYF	TGTGCCAGCAGTTACCTCACCGGGACAGACCTCTCCTACGAGCAGTACTTC
NA	TRBJ2-1	TRBD2	TRBV4-1	CASSEREGPDEQFF	TGCGCCAGCAGCGAGCGGGAGGGCCCCGATGAGCAGTTCTTC
NA	TRBJ2-1	NA	TRBV18	CASSRRGGDNEQFF	TGTGCCAGCTCGAGACGGGGCGGCGACAATGAGCAGTTCTTC
many	TRBJ1-4	TRBD1	TRBV7-2	CASSRDSSTNEKLFF	TGTGCCAGCAGCCGGGACAGCTCAACTAATGAAAAACTGTTTTTT
few	TRBJ1-2	NA	TRBV12-3/TRBV12-4	CASTLGAGGYTF	TGTGCCAGCACCTTAGGGGCAGGTGGCTACACCTTC
NA	TRBJ1-2	NA	TRBV21-1	CASGGGRHPIDYGYTF	TGTGCCAGCGGGGGGGGACGCCACCCAATTGACTATGGCTACACCTTC
many	TRBJ2-5	NA	TRBV5-6	CASSLTEGGSETQYF	TGTGCCAGCAGCTTGACCGAGGGGGGATCAGAGACCCAGTACTTC
many	TRBJ2-5	NA	TRBV18	CASSRELQGPSETQYF	TGTGCCAGCTCGCGGGAGTTACAGGGACCGTCGGAGACCCAGTACTTC
NA	TRBJ2-4	TRBD1	TRBV11-2	CASSSNRDRGGIQYF	TGTGCCAGCAGCAGCAACCGGGACAGGGGAGGCATTCAGTACTTC
many	TRBJ1-5	NA	TRBV20-1	CSARDSGQTLFDQPQHF	TGCAGTGCTAGAGATTCAGGCCAGACGTTATTCGATCAGCCCCAGCATTTT
NA	TRBJ1-1	NA	TRBV20-1	CSVSRVGTEAFF	TGCAGTGTCAGCAGGGTTGGCACTGAAGCTTTCTTT
NA	TRBJ2-7	TRBD2	TRBV9	CASSAGGVGREPTYEQYF	TGTGCCAGCAGCGCAGGTGGAGTAGGGCGGGAGCCTACCTACGAGCAGTACTTC
few	TRBJ2-1	TRBD2	TRBV6-5	CASSYVGGRLVEQFF	TGTGCCAGCAGTTACGTAGGCGGGAGATTGGTTGAGCAGTTCTTC
NA	TRBJ1-2	NA	TRBV7-9	CASSLRSYGYAF	TGTGCCAGCAGCTTGAGGTCGTATGGCTACGCCTTC
many	TRBJ2-1	NA	TRBV12-3/TRBV12-4	CASKDRFLLSGQFF	TGTGCCAGCAAGGATCGCTTCCTTCTCTCCGGGCAGTTCTTC
many	TRBJ1-1	NA	TRBV29-1	CSAKGDWGTEAFF	TGCAGCGCAAAGGGGGACTGGGGCACTGAAGCTTTCTTT
many	TRBJ2-1	TRBD2	TRBV29-1	CSVEGLARVSYNEQFF	TGCAGCGTTGAGGGACTAGCGAGGGTCTCCTACAATGAGCAGTTCTTC
many	TRBJ2-5	NA	TRBV29-1	CSVEAGDGQETQYF	TGCAGCGTTGAGGCAGGGGATGGTCAAGAGACCCAGTACTTC
many	TRBJ2-2	NA	TRBV21-1	CASSPSSAGAGTGELFF	TGTGCCAGCAGCCCCAGCTCCGCAGGGGCGGGTACCGGGGAGCTGTTTTTT
many	TRBJ2-3	TRBD2	TRBV11-2	CASSSGLAGGTDTQYF	TGTGCCAGCAGCTCCGGACTAGCGGGAGGAACAGATACGCAGTATTTT
NA	TRBJ2-5	TRBD2	TRBV2	CATREDSGARYQETQYF	TGTGCCACGAGAGAAGACAGCGGGGCAAGGTACCAAGAGACCCAGTACTTC
few	TRBJ2-4	TRBD2	TRBV4-1	CASSLRASGGSPPDAKNIQYF	TGCGCCAGCAGCCTTCGGGCTAGCGGGGGATCCCCCCCCGATGCCAAAAACATTCAGTACTTC
few	TRBJ2-3	TRBD2	TRBV24-1	CATTSGLTDTQYF	TGTGCCACCACTAGCGGACTCACAGATACGCAGTATTTT
NA	TRBJ2-1	NA	TRBV4-1	CASSQGGGYNEQFF	TGCGCCAGCAGCCAAGGCGGAGGGTACAATGAGCAGTTCTTC
many	TRBJ1-1	NA	TRBV29-1	CSVEHDPGNTEAFF	TGCAGCGTTGAACATGATCCAGGGAACACTGAAGCTTTCTTT
few	TRBJ2-1	NA	TRBV19	CASTSWNEQFF	TGTGCCAGTACCTCTTGGAATGAGCAGTTCTTC
many	TRBJ2-5	NA	TRBV9	CASSSSRSARFRTETQYF	TGTGCCAGCAGCTCTTCTAGGTCCGCCCGATTCAGGACCGAGACCCAGTACTTC
NA	TRBJ2-1	TRBD2	TRBV7-8	CASSPKGLAGGGTYNEQFF	TGTGCCAGCAGTCCAAAGGGACTAGCGGGAGGGGGTACCTACAATGAGCAGTTCTTC
NA	TRBJ2-1	TRBD2	TRBV27	CASSLSGTSDYNEQFF	TGTGCCAGCAGTTTGTCTGGGACTAGCGACTACAATGAGCAGTTCTTC
NA	TRBJ2-2	NA	TRBV5-6	CASGRRSGELFF	TGTGCCAGCGGCAGGAGATCCGGGGAGCTGTTTTTT